This T cell receptor beta chain was retrieved from a study of shared clonotypes between healthy human individuals. Every immunoSEQ plate was one replicate of a subset's evenly spread DNA. Clones were read by immunoSEQ multiplex PCR, and TCRdb kept only the in-frame ones, dropping some. The table records about 470,000 clones, around 79% of them present only once. The germline V gene has CDR1 MDHEN and CDR2 SYDVKM. The V gene end was trimmed by 5 bases and the J gene end by 5 bases; junction bases not matched to a gene: 14. The CDR3 consists of 18 residues. The chain employs TRBV28 and TRBJ2-1, with 11 bases aligning to TRBD2. This receptor was taken from a woman in her thirties or forties in good health. Some clones in this sample may be carry-over from other donors' samples. The specimen sequenced was PBMCs. CDR3 coding DNA: TGTGCCAGCAGTCTACTAGCGGGAGTTGGTTGGGGACACAATGAGCAGTTCTTC. Protein sequence: CASSLLAGVGWGHNEQFF.